The 28 T cell receptor beta chains reported below all come from one sample, sequenced in a study of blood T cell repertoires in COVID-19 (dated by TCRdb to the early 2020s). To prepare the library, the immunoSEQ multiplex PCR assay was applied. The table comes from immuneACCESS by way of TCRdb, which keeps in-frame sequences with V and J called. Part of the clones is missing from these tables; in studies checked, under half for an unresolved V gene and the rest for unknown reasons. This sample holds about 260,000 clones; more than 85% were observed only once. Roughly 2.9% of the sample comes from the top ten. Sequenced material: PBMCs or T cells enriched from blood (not recorded which). The source of these receptors is a man aged 35-49 years who had been exposed to COVID-19.

This rearrangement joins TRBV5-1 to TRBJ2-1, with D maybe TRBD2 (6 bases). Germline CDR1 SGHRS, CDR2 YFSETQ. V shed 1 base and J shed 5 bases, with 13 bases lying between them. This CDR3 is 15 amino acids long. DNA of the CDR3: TGCGCCAGCAGCTTGAGTCTAGCGCTAGACAATGAGCAGTTCTTC. Translating gives CASSLSLALDNEQFF. The full variable domain, completed using reference TRBV5-1 and TRBJ2-1, is KAGVTQTPRYLIKTRGQQVTLSCSPISGHRSVSWYQQTPGQGLQFLFEYFSETQRNKGNFPGRFSGRQFSNSRSEMNVSTLELGDSALYLCASSLSLALDNEQFFGPGTRLTVL.

V gene TRBV19 combines with J gene TRBJ1-4, with D perhaps TRBD1 (5 bases). Trimming stripped 8 bases from V and 4 bases from J, with 14 bases between. In germline, CDR1 is LNHDA, CDR2 SQIVND (reference sequence). The CDR3 contains 14 residues. The CDR3 nucleotides read TGTGCCAGTCGGGCAGGGTATGGTAATGAAAAACTGTTTTTT. This codes for CASRAGYGNEKLFF.

V gene TRBV19 combines with J gene TRBJ2-3; possibly TRBD2 for D (6 bases). The V end lost 9 bases, the J end lost 6 bases, and 10 bases lay between the germline ends. The CDR3 has 11 residues. Germline values: CDR1 LNHDA, CDR2 SQIVND (reference sequence). CDR3 loop: CASIRGDTQYF. CDR3 nucleotides: TGTGCCAGCATTCGGGGGGATACGCAGTATTTT.

This clone appeared a single time. The chain combines TRBV9 with TRBJ2-7; 8 bases are shared with TRBD1. Germline trimming cut 4 bases from V and 0 bases from J; bases unmatched to any gene: 3. The CDR3 has 14 amino acids. CDR1 is SGDLS, CDR2 YYNGEE, per germline. The chain's CDR3 is CASSPGQDSYEQYF. The CDR3 nucleotides are TGTGCCAGCAGCCCGGGACAGGACTCCTACGAGCAGTACTTC.

V and J are TRBV15 and TRBJ1-1; tentative D call: TRBD1 (5 bases). The germline V and J ends were trimmed by 1 base and 10 bases, with 19 bases remaining between them. The CDR3 extends over 15 amino acids. CDR1 is LNHNV, CDR2 YYDKDF, per germline (reference sequence). The CDR3: CATSRVPGLNQGAFF. CDR3 nucleotide sequence: TGTGCCACCAGCAGAGTCCCAGGGTTGAACCAGGGAGCTTTCTTT. The full variable domain, completed using reference TRBV15 and TRBJ1-1, is DAMVIQNPRYQVTQFGKPVTLSCSQTLNHNVMYWYQQKSSQAPKLLFHYYDKDFNNEADTPDNFQSRRPNTSFCFLDIRSPGLGDTAMYLCATSRVPGLNQGAFFGQGTRLTVV.

The chain employs TRBV19 and TRBJ1-1, with 8 bases aligning to TRBD1. Trimming removed 6 bases from V and 7 bases from J; junction bases left unmatched: 7. The CDR3 has 13 residues. In germline, CDR1 is LNHDA, CDR2 SQIVND (reference sequence). The CDR3 DNA reads TGTGCCAGTAGAACCCAGGGGGCGGGTGAAGCTTTCTTT. It codes for CASRTQGAGEAFF.

The chain couples TRBV5-1 to TRBJ1-4, with D possibly TRBD1 on 6 matching bases. In germline, CDR1 is SGHRS, CDR2 YFSETQ. V was trimmed by 2 bases and J by 2 bases, leaving 7 bases between them. The CDR3 loop spans 14 amino acids. For the CDR3, the DNA is TGCGCCAGCAGCTTCCAGGGGACTAATGAAAAACTGTTTTTT. Protein: CASSFQGTNEKLFF.

J is TRBJ1-3 and V is TRBV28; 7 bases line up with TRBD1. The CDR3 runs 15 residues. CDR1 and CDR2 (germline): MDHEN, SYDVKM. The V segment lost 5 bases and the J segment 0 bases; nucleotides outside the gene matches: 4. The CDR3 DNA sequence: TGTGCCAGCAGTCTCCGGGACAGCTCTGGAAACACCATATATTTT. Translating it yields CASSLRDSSGNTIYF.

V and J are TRBV27 and TRBJ2-1, with no clear D. The CDR3 has 15 amino acids. V lost 2 bases and J 0 bases, leaving 8 bases between the germline ends. CDR1 and CDR2 from the germline V gene are MNHEY and SMNVEV (reference sequence). CDR3 nucleotides: TGTGCCAGCAGTTTAAGAGCGAGCTCCTACAATGAGCAGTTCTTC. This encodes CASSLRASSYNEQFF.

The CDR3 here is CASSQEDRGPAYGYTF. The CDR3 region has the DNA TGTGCCAGCAGCCAAGAGGACAGGGGGCCGGCCTATGGCTACACCTTC. The chain uses TRBV4-2 and TRBJ1-2, with 11 bases aligning to TRBD1. This CDR3 comprises 16 residues. Trimming cost V 0 bases and J 4 bases; bases outside gene matches: 4. From germline, CDR1 is LGHNA and CDR2 YNFKEQ.

This chain joins TRBV6-1 and TRBJ2-1; 9 nucleotides match TRBD2. The CDR3 sequence is 15 residues long. Trimming removed 2 bases from V and 12 bases from J; junction bases left unmatched: 11. CDR1 and CDR2 from the germline V gene are MNHNS and SASEGT. CDR3 DNA: TGTGCCAGCAGTGAATTAGCTAGCGGGACGGGGGGGCAGTTCTTC. This translates into CASSELASGTGGQFF.

V usage is TRBV6-5 and J usage is TRBJ2-7; the match to TRBD2 covers 7 bases. After removal of 0 bases from V and 6 bases from J, the junction contained 11 bases not matched to a gene. Germline V lookup: CDR1 MNHEY, CDR2 SVGAGI. CDR3 length equals 16 residues. The CDR3 DNA sequence: TGTGCCAGCAGTTACTCCGCCGGGGGGAGAGGGGCCGAGCAGTACTTC. Translation: CASSYSAGGRGAEQYF.

V and J are TRBV3-1 (or the pseudogene TRBV3-2) and TRBJ1-1; 8 positions agree with TRBD1. The CDR3 has 16 amino acids. Trimming removed 8 bases from V and 6 bases from J; junction bases left unmatched: 17. CDR1 LGHDT and CDR2 YNNKEL come from the germline V gene (reference sequence). CDR3 protein: CASESGTTRDRPEAFF. The CDR3 DNA follows: TGTGCCAGCGAGTCGGGGACCACACGGGACAGGCCTGAAGCTTTCTTT.

The J gene is TRBJ1-1, the V gene TRBV2, with 8 bases fitting TRBD1. V lost 6 bases and J lost 0; bases outside the gene matches: 12. Looked up from germline, CDR1 is SNHLY and CDR2 is FYNNEI. CDR3 length: 17 residues. This CDR3 reads CASSITPGQALNTEAFF. The CDR3 DNA is TGTGCCAGCAGCATCACGCCGGGACAGGCGTTGAACACTGAAGCTTTCTTT. Full variable domain (rest looked up from reference TRBV2 and TRBJ1-1): EPEVTQTPSHQVTQMGQEVILRCVPISNHLYFYWYRQILGQKVEFLVSFYNNEISEKSEIFDDQFSVERPDGSNFTLKIRSTKLEDSAMYFCASSITPGQALNTEAFFGQGTRLTVV.

This clone has a single count. The rearrangement links TRBV6-6 to TRBJ1-2; TRBD1 matches at 7 bases. Germline V gives CDR1 MNHNY, CDR2 SVGAGI (reference sequence). The ends lost 5 bases at V and 6 bases at J; junction bases unmatched: 3. This CDR3 region has 12 residues. CDR3 DNA: TGTGCCAGCAGTAACACAGGGGATGGCTACACCTTC. Protein product: CASSNTGDGYTF.

V usage is TRBV15 and J usage is TRBJ2-5; D gene ambiguous. In germline, CDR1 is LNHNV, CDR2 YYDKDF (reference sequence). V was clipped by 0 bases and J by 2 bases, with 7 bases between them. The CDR3 loop spans 14 amino acids. CDR3 amino acids: CATSREQSQETQYF. The CDR3 bases are TGTGCCACCAGCAGAGAACAATCTCAAGAGACCCAGTACTTC.

This chain joins TRBV5-4 and TRBJ2-5; TRBD2 might be the D (6 bases). Deletions cut 0 bases from V and 9 bases from J, with 15 bases between. The CDR3 loop spans 14 amino acids. CDR1 and CDR2 (germline): SGHNT, YYREEE (reference sequence). Written as DNA, the CDR3 is TGTGCCAGCAGCTTGGCCGTTCCGGGGGATTCCCAGTACTTC. As protein: CASSLAVPGDSQYF. Variable domain in full (rest from reference TRBV5-4 and TRBJ2-5): ETGVTQSPTHLIKTRGQQVTLRCSSQSGHNTVSWYQQALGQGPQFIFQYYREEENGRGNFPPRFSGLQFPNYSSELNVNALELDDSALYLCASSLAVPGDSQYFGPGTRLLVL.

The V and J genes are TRBV3-1 (or the pseudogene TRBV3-2) and TRBJ2-1; TRBD2 is a possible D gene (5 bases). The germline V gene encodes CDR1 LGHDT and CDR2 YNNKEL (reference sequence). V shed 0 bases and J shed 6 bases, with 15 bases lying between them. This CDR3 spans 16 amino acids. The CDR3 is CASSQDNGLLGNEQFF. CDR3 in DNA: TGTGCCAGCAGCCAAGATAACGGACTCCTTGGCAATGAGCAGTTCTTC.

In this sample, this clone turned up once. V usage is TRBV7-2 and J usage is TRBJ2-7; the D gene is possibly TRBD1 (5 bases). V was trimmed by 0 bases and J by 4 bases, leaving 28 bases between them. The CDR3 totals 20 residues. The germline CDR1 and CDR2 sequences are SGHTA and FQGNSA. CDR3 amino acids: CASSLAPECASRTLKYEQYF. CDR3 sequence (DNA): TGTGCCAGCAGCTTAGCCCCTGAGTGCGCCTCGCGGACACTCAAGTACGAGCAGTACTTC.

In its sample, this clone was seen once. The chain uses TRBV11-2 and TRBJ2-7; no firm D call. V was clipped by 6 bases and J by 2 bases, with 11 bases between them. Germline V gene lookup returns CDR1 SGHAT and CDR2 FQNNGV. The CDR3 is made up of 13 amino acids. The CDR3 loop reads CASSYSGPYEQYF. CDR3 DNA: TGTGCCAGCAGTTACAGTGGCCCCTACGAGCAGTACTTC.

The gene calls are TRBV6-4 and TRBJ2-1, with a tentative D call TRBD2 (5 bases). The V gene lost 0 bases and the J gene lost 8 bases, with 11 bases spanning the gap. The CDR3 length is 14 residues. Looked up from germline, CDR1 is MRHNA and CDR2 is SNTAGT. The CDR3 region is CASSDSTGSDEQFF. CDR3 sequence (DNA): TGTGCCAGCAGTGACTCAACGGGATCGGATGAGCAGTTCTTC.

This clone was counted a single time. The chain employs TRBV5-1 and TRBJ1-1; D gene uncertain. CDR1 and CDR2 (germline): SGHRS, YFSETQ. This CDR3 has 15 amino acids. Trimming removed 1 base at V and 2 bases at J, with 12 bases between. CDR3 protein: CASSLQRPTNTEAFF. CDR3 coding DNA: TGCGCCAGCAGCTTGCAGCGCCCTACTAACACTGAAGCTTTCTTT.

The chain carries TRBV29-1 and TRBJ1-2, with TRBD1 matching over 8 bases. This CDR3 comprises 14 residues. V dropped 0 bases and J dropped 6; count of bases not matched to a gene: 6. Germline-derived CDR1 and CDR2 are SQVTM and ANQGSEA. The CDR3 sequence is CSVEEPTGVDGYTF. The CDR3 DNA sequence: TGCAGCGTTGAAGAACCGACAGGGGTAGATGGCTACACCTTC. Supplemented by reference TRBV29-1 and TRBJ1-2, the full variable domain reads SAVISQKPSRDICQRGTSLTIQCQVDSQVTMMFWYRQQPGQSLTLIATANQGSEATYESGFVIDKFPISRPNLTFSTLTVSNMSPEDSSIYLCSVEEPTGVDGYTFGSGTRLTVV.

J is TRBJ2-3 and V is TRBV14, with 13 bases identical to TRBD2. This CDR3 has 15 amino acids. Trimming removed 4 bases from V and 4 bases from J; junction bases left unmatched: 2. Germline V gene lookup returns CDR1 SGHDN and CDR2 FVKESK. The CDR3 here is CASSRTSGSADTQYF. The CDR3 bases are TGTGCCAGCAGCCGGACTAGCGGGAGTGCAGATACGCAGTATTTT.

The chain is built from TRBV18 and TRBJ1-1, with D possibly matching TRBD1 (6 bases). Germline lookup yields CDR1 KGHSH and CDR2 LQKENI. This CDR3 is built from 14 residues. Trimming left V 4 bases short and J 1 base short, with 10 bases between. CDR3 sequence (DNA): TGTGCCAGCTCACGACAGGACAAGAACACTGAAGCTTTCTTT. Protein product: CASSRQDKNTEAFF.

The chain joins TRBV9 to TRBJ2-2; D possibly corresponds to TRBD1 (5 bases). This CDR3 has 15 amino acids. Germline loops: CDR1 SGDLS, CDR2 YYNGEE. Trimming removed 0 bases from V and 6 bases from J, with 12 bases in between. DNA of the CDR3: TGTGCCAGCAGCGTAGAAATGGCAGGGTCCGGGGAGCTGTTTTTT. Protein sequence: CASSVEMAGSGELFF.

The rearrangement uses TRBV29-1 and TRBJ1-1; 11 bases align to TRBD1. The CDR3 length is 11 residues. The junction had 3 bases not matched to a gene; V was cut back by 7 bases and J by 8 bases. Germline CDR1 and CDR2: SQVTM and ANQGSEA. This chain's CDR3 is CSGTGGGEAFF. DNA for the CDR3: TGCAGCGGGACAGGGGGCGGGGAAGCTTTCTTT.

The chain employs TRBV9 and TRBJ1-2; weak D call: TRBD1 (5 bases). Germline lookup yields CDR1 SGDLS and CDR2 YYNGEE. The CDR3 runs to 16 residues. Between the trimmed V and J ends, which lost 4 bases and 8 bases, there was a span of 24 bases. The CDR3 DNA reads TGTGCCAGCAGCACGTCCCACACAGGAGCCCTTACCGGCTACACCTTC. Its translation is CASSTSHTGALTGYTF.